A single sample gave rise to the 3 T cell receptor beta chains below, sequenced in a study of blood T cells in healthy people across ages. Then a second PCR, running about 6 to 11 cycles, was carried out with a sample-barcoded 5' primer and a J-beta primer mix. TCRdb re-analysed the 5' RACE reads in MiXCR, keeping a single row per CDR3 protein. The sample records 550,000 to 700,000 distinct CDR3 sequences, 27% being singletons. The sequenced material came from blood. The receptors were gathered from a woman between 70 and 85 years old in good health.

Notes on this clonotype: The junction shows a germline mismatch at one end, possibly a read error. The V gene is TRBV11-2, the J gene TRBJ2-1, with a weak D call TRBD1 (8 bases). The CDR3 extends over 16 amino acids. CDR1 is SGHAT and CDR2 is FQNNGV in the germline V gene. CDR3 bases: TGTGCCAGCAGCGCCGTCGGGGGGACAGGATACAATGAGCGGTTCTTC. It codes for CASSAVGGTGYNERFF.

The J gene is TRBJ1-4, the V gene TRBV6-5; TRBD1 might be the D (5 bases). CDR1 is MNHEY and CDR2 is SVGAGI in the germline V gene. Trimming shortened V by 0 bases and J by 4 bases, and 12 bases separated the two germline ends. CDR3 length: 16 residues. The CDR3 loop reads CASSYSPGRRNEKLFF. The CDR3 DNA reads as TGTGCCAGCAGTTACTCCCCGGGACGGCGTAATGAAAAACTGTTTTTT.

The chain employs TRBV12-3 or TRBV12-4 and TRBJ1-2; 9 bases are shared with TRBD1. Germline trimming cut 10 bases from V and 0 bases from J; bases unmatched to any gene: 3. The CDR3 consists of 13 residues. CDR3 sequence reads: CATRQGANYGYTF. The CDR3 nucleotides are TGTGCCACAAGACAGGGGGCTAACTATGGCTACACCTTC.